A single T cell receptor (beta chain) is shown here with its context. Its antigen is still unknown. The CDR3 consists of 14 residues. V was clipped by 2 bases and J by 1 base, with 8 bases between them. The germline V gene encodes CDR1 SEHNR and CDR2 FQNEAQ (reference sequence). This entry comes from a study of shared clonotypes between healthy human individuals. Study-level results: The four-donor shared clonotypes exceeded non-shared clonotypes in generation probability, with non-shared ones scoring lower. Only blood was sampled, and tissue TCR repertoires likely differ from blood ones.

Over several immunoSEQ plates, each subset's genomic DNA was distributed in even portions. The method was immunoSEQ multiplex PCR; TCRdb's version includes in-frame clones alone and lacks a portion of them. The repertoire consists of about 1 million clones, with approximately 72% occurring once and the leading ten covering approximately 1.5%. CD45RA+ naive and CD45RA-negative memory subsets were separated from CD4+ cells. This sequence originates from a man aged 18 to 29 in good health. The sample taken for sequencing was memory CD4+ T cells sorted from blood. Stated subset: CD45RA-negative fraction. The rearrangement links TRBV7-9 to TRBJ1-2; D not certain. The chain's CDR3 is CASSLRSLNYGYTF. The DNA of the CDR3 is TGTGCCAGCAGCTTAAGGAGTCTTAACTATGGCTACACCTTC.